Below, one T cell receptor (beta chain) is given with its context. Per the authors' pipeline: Reference gene primers were amplified, and this amplification served to estimate nucleated cell counts. The protocol was immunoSEQ multiplex PCR, while the TCRdb copy is restricted to in-frame clones and leaves out a portion. From that table come the V and J calls and clone size; the DNA was used to work out D and trimming. The sample shows approximately 220,000 clones, 80% to 90% of them seen only once. The entry originates in a study of blood T cell repertoires in COVID-19. Across the whole study: Sample material is recorded as cDNA or gDNA derived from T cells, B-cell-depleted T cells, or PBMCs.

The CDR3 has 14 residues. Germline V gives CDR1 MGHRA, CDR2 YSYEKL. Trimming shortened V by 1 base and J by 7 bases, and 11 bases separated the two germline ends. V usage is TRBV4-1 and J usage is TRBJ2-4, with TRBD2 as a possible D gene (6 bases). Sequenced material: peripheral blood. The TCR sequence derives from a man between 50 and 59 years old with acute or convalescent COVID-19. CDR3 nucleotide sequence: TGCGCCAGCAGCCAAGTGTCGGGGGTGAACATTCAGTACTTC. This codes for CASSQVSGVNIQYF.